The 5 T cell receptor beta chains reported below all come from one sample, sequenced in a study of cytomegalovirus exposure and HLA in healthy donors. The PCR contained 60 Vbeta and 13 Jbeta primers. Sequencing was performed with immunoSEQ multiplex PCR; in TCRdb, only in-frame clones are kept and a portion is missing. The repertoire includes 150,000 to 200,000 clones, roughly 76% of them detected once, and 4.9% sits in the top ten. The sample was PBMCs. All receptors come from a woman under 30 in good health and CMV-seropositive.

This clone was seen once. The chain has TRBV7-9 and TRBJ2-3; 7 bases agree with TRBD2. The germline CDR1 and CDR2 sequences are SEHNR and FQNEAQ (reference sequence). The junction had 3 bases not matched to a gene; V was cut back by 3 bases and J by 0 bases. This CDR3 comprises 15 residues. CDR3 DNA sequence: TGTGCCAGCAGCTTCGGCGGGGGTAGCACAGATACGCAGTATTTT. Translation gives CASSFGGGSTDTQYF.

The V and J genes are TRBV28 and TRBJ2-3, with D possibly matching TRBD2 (5 bases). The CDR3 is 14 amino acids. The V and J ends lost 7 bases and 2 bases respectively, with 13 bases between them. Germline V lookup: CDR1 MDHEN, CDR2 SYDVKM. The CDR3 region has the DNA TGTGCCAGCACTCCGGGCGGGCTCACAGATACGCAGTATTTT. Translating it yields CASTPGGLTDTQYF.

The CDR3 sequence: CASRPDRGRVGETQYF. The DNA of the CDR3 is TGTGCCAGCAGACCCGACAGGGGGCGAGTAGGAGAGACCCAGTACTTC. J is TRBJ2-5 and V is TRBV2; 10 positions match TRBD1. V was pared by 6 bases and J by 4 bases, with 11 bases of the junction left unmatched. This CDR3 has 16 amino acids. Germline V gene sequence: CDR1 SNHLY, CDR2 FYNNEI.

This CDR3 reads CATSRDWGGVSETQYF. For the CDR3, the DNA is TGTGCCACCAGCAGAGATTGGGGGGGTGTGTCGGAGACCCAGTACTTC. The chain uses TRBV15 and TRBJ2-5, with TRBD2 matching over 7 bases. Germline V gene lookup returns CDR1 LNHNV and CDR2 YYDKDF (reference sequence). This CDR3 region has 16 residues. Unmatched junction bases numbered 9, after V lost 0 bases and J lost 5 bases. Full variable domain (rest looked up from reference TRBV15 and TRBJ2-5): DAMVIQNPRYQVTQFGKPVTLSCSQTLNHNVMYWYQQKSSQAPKLLFHYYDKDFNNEADTPDNFQSRRPNTSFCFLDIRSPGLGDTAMYLCATSRDWGGVSETQYFGPGTRLLVL.

V gene TRBV4-1 combines with J gene TRBJ1-2; D is unclear. The germline V gene encodes CDR1 MGHRA and CDR2 YSYEKL. This CDR3 contains 14 residues. Trimming left V 4 bases short and J 0 bases short, with 9 bases between. This chain's CDR3 is CASSRGGPNYGYTF. The CDR3 coding sequence is TGCGCCAGCAGCCGTGGAGGGCCTAACTATGGCTACACCTTC.